Below are 16 T cell receptor beta chains sequenced from a single sample in a study of Tregs in tolerant kidney transplant recipients. TCRdb's copy holds only in-frame clones and misses some; the assay was immunoSEQ multiplex PCR. The repertoire holds over 50,000 clones, with around 88% as singletons. The sequencing sample was made of CD4+ T cells from blood. These receptors all stem from a human donor in good health.

This sequence joins TRBV9 and TRBJ2-3; 8 bases line up with TRBD2. CDR1 and CDR2 (germline): SGDLS, YYNGEE. This CDR3 region has 16 residues. The junction had 5 bases not matched to a gene; V was cut back by 0 bases and J by 2 bases. CDR3 loop: CASSVDPGRATDTQYF. The CDR3 coding sequence is TGTGCCAGCAGCGTAGACCCCGGGAGGGCCACAGATACGCAGTATTTT.

The chain couples TRBV10-3 to TRBJ1-2; D not resolved. There are 15 residues in the CDR3. Germline CDR1 is ENHRY and CDR2 is SYGVKD. Trimming took 0 bases from V and 0 from J, leaving 8 bases between them. CDR3 sequence reads: CAISESADSNYGYTF. CDR3 in DNA: TGTGCCATCAGTGAGTCGGCAGATTCTAACTATGGCTACACCTTC.

The chain couples TRBV30 to TRBJ1-2, with D perhaps TRBD1 (5 bases). Germline loops: CDR1 GTSNPN, CDR2 SVGIG (reference sequence). This CDR3 has 14 amino acids. Trimming took 1 base from V and 5 from J, leaving 14 bases between them. The CDR3 loop is CAWSDRGVRYGYTF. CDR3 nucleotides: TGTGCCTGGAGTGACCGGGGGGTAAGGTATGGCTACACCTTC.

The rearrangement links TRBV5-1 to TRBJ1-4; 9 bases are a match to TRBD1. Germline V CDR1 and CDR2: SGHRS, YFSETQ. V gave up 0 bases and J gave up 3 bases; unmatched junction bases: 0. The CDR3 contains 15 residues. CDR3 sequence reads: CASSLGDRANEKLFF. CDR3 coding DNA: TGCGCCAGCAGCTTGGGGGACAGGGCTAATGAAAAACTGTTTTTT. Together with reference TRBV5-1 and TRBJ1-4, the CDR3 gives the full variable domain: KAGVTQTPRYLIKTRGQQVTLSCSPISGHRSVSWYQQTPGQGLQFLFEYFSETQRNKGNFPGRFSGRQFSNSRSEMNVSTLELGDSALYLCASSLGDRANEKLFFGSGTQLSVL.

CDR3 region: CASNPGGRLQETQYF. The CDR3 bases are TGTGCCAGCAACCCAGGTGGCAGATTACAAGAGACCCAGTACTTC. The chain carries TRBV27 and TRBJ2-5; D is unclear. Germline V gene lookup returns CDR1 MNHEY and CDR2 SMNVEV (reference sequence). This CDR3 has 15 residues. V dropped 7 bases and J dropped 2 bases, with 17 bases sitting between them.

This clone is a singleton in its sample. This chain connects TRBV15 to TRBJ1-1; D uncertain. Germline-derived CDR1 and CDR2 are LNHNV and YYDKDF (reference sequence). Trimming removed 3 bases at V and 4 bases at J, with 15 bases between. CDR3 length: 15 residues. The CDR3 DNA is TGTGCCACCAGCAGCCCCGCTAGAATAGGCACTGAAGCTTTCTTT. It encodes CATSSPARIGTEAFF.

The rearrangement links TRBV30 to TRBJ2-3; 13 nucleotides match TRBD2. Germline loops: CDR1 GTSNPN, CDR2 SVGIG (reference sequence). This CDR3 has 17 amino acids. V was clipped by 0 bases and J by 3 bases; unmatched bases: 6. As DNA, the CDR3 is TGTGCCTGGAGTGTAACCCGGACTAGCGGGAGTACAGATACGCAGTATTTT. This gives the protein CAWSVTRTSGSTDTQYF.

V gene TRBV5-4 combines with J gene TRBJ2-7; D possibly corresponds to TRBD1 (5 bases). This CDR3 contains 15 residues. Germline assignment: CDR1 SGHNT and CDR2 YYREEE (reference sequence). V dropped 0 bases and J dropped 0 bases, with 10 bases sitting between them. The CDR3: CASSLEGIRSYEQYF. DNA of the CDR3: TGTGCCAGCAGCTTGGAGGGGATACGCTCCTACGAGCAGTACTTC. Full variable domain (rest looked up from reference TRBV5-4 and TRBJ2-7): ETGVTQSPTHLIKTRGQQVTLRCSSQSGHNTVSWYQQALGQGPQFIFQYYREEENGRGNFPPRFSGLQFPNYSSELNVNALELDDSALYLCASSLEGIRSYEQYFGPGTRLTVT.

The chain couples TRBV29-1 to TRBJ2-2; D is perhaps TRBD2 (5 bases). Trimming removed 7 bases at V and 6 bases at J, with 9 bases between. The CDR3 loop spans 11 amino acids. Per the germline V gene, CDR1 is SQVTM and CDR2 is ANQGSEA. In DNA, the CDR3 is TGCAGCGCGAGGGTGGCCGGGGAGCTGTTTTTT. Its translation is CSARVAGELFF.

V and J are TRBV11-3 and TRBJ2-3; 7 bases map to TRBD2. The CDR3 sequence is 16 residues long. V trimming: 5 bases; J trimming: 4 bases; junction bases outside the gene matches: 12. CDR1 and CDR2 from the germline V gene are SGHNT and YENEEA. The DNA for the CDR3 is TGTGCCAGCAGCCTGGCGGCGGGAGATATCCCAGATACGCAGTATTTT. This translates into CASSLAAGDIPDTQYF.

A few counts support this clone. The rearrangement links TRBV20-1 to TRBJ1-1; D is ambiguous. Per germline, CDR1 DFQATT and CDR2 SNEGSKA (reference sequence). V shed 5 bases and J shed 6 bases, with 10 bases lying between them. The CDR3 is 11 residues long. This CDR3 reads CSAPRGAEAFF. The CDR3 nucleotides are TGCAGTGCTCCCAGAGGTGCTGAAGCTTTCTTT.

V and J are TRBV7-9 and TRBJ1-4; TRBD1 matches 12 bases. Germline loops: CDR1 SEHNR, CDR2 FQNEAQ (reference sequence). V shed 3 bases, J shed 8 bases, and the junction held 1 base outside the gene matches. The CDR3 sequence is 14 residues long. DNA for the CDR3: TGTGCCAGCAGCTTGGGACAGGGGGCGGAAAAACTGTTTTTT. It yields the protein CASSLGQGAEKLFF.

This clone came up once. This chain joins TRBV5-6 and TRBJ1-1, with 7 nucleotides matching TRBD1. Trimming took 2 bases from V and 8 from J; bases not matched to a gene: 12. Germline loops: CDR1 SGHDT, CDR2 YYEEEE. The CDR3 runs to 15 residues. The CDR3 nucleotides read TGTGCCAGCAGCTTTTTAGGGACAGACCTAGACGAAGCTTTCTTT. It specifies CASSFLGTDLDEAFF. The entire variable domain, with the rest obtained from reference TRBV5-6 and TRBJ1-1, is as follows: DAGVTQSPTHLIKTRGQQVTLRCSPKSGHDTVSWYQQALGQGPQFIFQYYEEEERQRGNFPDRFSGHQFPNYSSELNVNALLLGDSALYLCASSFLGTDLDEAFFGQGTRLTVV.

This chain joins TRBV29-1 and TRBJ1-4; no reliable D call. The germline V and J ends were trimmed by 0 bases and 8 bases, with 13 bases remaining between them. In germline, CDR1 is SQVTM, CDR2 ANQGSEA. CDR3 length equals 14 residues. The CDR3 region has the DNA TGCAGCGTTGAAGAGAAGGGTGCCACAGAAAAACTGTTTTTT. Residues: CSVEEKGATEKLFF.

This clone was seen only once. The chain recombines TRBV4-3 with TRBJ2-3; D is tentatively TRBD1 or TRBD2 (5 bases each). V was cut by 1 base and J by 6 bases, with 14 bases left in between. CDR1 LGHNA and CDR2 YSLEER come from the germline V gene. This CDR3 has 15 amino acids. Written as DNA, the CDR3 is TGCGCCAGCAGCCAAGGGGACGGACTCCGGGATACGCAGTATTTT. It translates to CASSQGDGLRDTQYF.

The chain recombines TRBV9 with TRBJ1-2, with 9 nucleotides matching TRBD1. CDR3 length: 17 amino acids. The germline V gene has CDR1 SGDLS and CDR2 YYNGEE. V trimming: 2 bases; J trimming: 2 bases; junction bases outside the gene matches: 10. The CDR3 DNA reads as TGTGCCAGCAGCGTCTCCATTACAGGGGGCGCCAACTATGGCTACACCTTC. It encodes CASSVSITGGANYGYTF.